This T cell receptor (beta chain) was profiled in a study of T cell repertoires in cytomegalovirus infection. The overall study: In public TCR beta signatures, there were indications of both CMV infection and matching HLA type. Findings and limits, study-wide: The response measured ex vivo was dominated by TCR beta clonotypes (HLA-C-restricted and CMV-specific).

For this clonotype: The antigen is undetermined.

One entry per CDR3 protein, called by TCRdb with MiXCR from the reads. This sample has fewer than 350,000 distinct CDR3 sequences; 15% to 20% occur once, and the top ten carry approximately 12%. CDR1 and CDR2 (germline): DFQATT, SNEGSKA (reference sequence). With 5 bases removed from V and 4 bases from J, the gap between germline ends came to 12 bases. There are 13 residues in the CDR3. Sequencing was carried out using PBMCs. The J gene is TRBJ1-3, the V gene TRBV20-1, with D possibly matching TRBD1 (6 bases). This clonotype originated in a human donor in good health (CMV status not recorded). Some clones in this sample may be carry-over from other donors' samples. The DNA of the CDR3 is TGCAGTGCTTACAGGGATGGAGGAAACACCATATATTTT. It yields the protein CSAYRDGGNTIYF.